Following are 8 T cell receptor beta chains from one sample sequenced in a study of vaccination effects on CD4 cells after COVID-19. Sequencing used immunoSEQ multiplex PCR; TCRdb keeps in-frame clones, though not all of them. The sample yields roughly 54,000 clones, around three quarters seen once. Sequencing followed a ViraFEST assay step that expanded antigen-specific CD4+ T cells with viral peptide pools. CD4+ T cells were isolated after around 10 days of culture. SARS-CoV-2 infected the person between March and December 2020, as confirmed by PCR. No antigens are known for them. Sample: CD4+ T cells from PBMCs cultured with HIV peptides, taken before COVID-19 vaccination. Noted subset: HIV-1 Nef peptide pool negative control/reference culture. These receptors all come from a human donor who had a prior SARS-CoV-2 infection.

The genes are TRBV7-3 and TRBJ2-3; D perhaps matches TRBD1 (6 bases). The CDR3 runs 13 residues. The germline gives CDR1 SGHTA, CDR2 FQGTGA. The ends were cut back, 6 bases at V and 3 bases at J, with 10 bases in the middle. The CDR3 bases are TGTGCCAGCAGTTCCCAGGGGACAGATACGCAGTATTTT. Translation gives CASSSQGTDTQYF.

This clone was found a few times. This rearrangement joins TRBV19 to TRBJ2-3; D gene ambiguous. The V end was cut by 3 bases, the J end by 0 bases, with 10 bases between. From germline, CDR1 is LNHDA and CDR2 SQIVND (reference sequence). The CDR3 has 15 residues. CDR3 coding DNA: TGTGCCAGTAGTATCATGGGTTCTAGCACAGATACGCAGTATTTT. Translated: CASSIMGSSTDTQYF.

The chain combines TRBV12-5 with TRBJ2-3, with TRBD2 matching over 7 bases. V was clipped by 1 base and J by 1 base; unmatched bases: 8. Germline V gene lookup returns CDR1 LGHNT and CDR2 FRNRAP. The CDR3 is 17 residues long. The CDR3: CASGLAVLAGGTDTQYF. In DNA, the CDR3 is TGTGCTAGTGGTTTGGCCGTCCTGGCGGGGGGCACAGATACGCAGTATTTT.

In this sample, this clone turned up once. The CDR3 bases are TGCGCCAGCAGAACTAGGGGGGGCGAGCACACCGGGGAGCTGTTTTTT. As protein: CASRTRGGEHTGELFF. The gene calls are TRBV5-1 and TRBJ2-2, with D possibly TRBD2 on 7 matching bases. Germline V lookup: CDR1 SGHRS, CDR2 YFSETQ. V lost 5 bases and J lost 3, with 17 bases in between. The CDR3 is 16 residues long.

In this sample, this clone turned up once. This chain links TRBV5-1 with TRBJ1-1; 10 nucleotides match TRBD1. Germline trimming cut 1 base from V and 7 bases from J; bases unmatched to any gene: 4. CDR1 is SGHRS, CDR2 YFSETQ, per germline. The CDR3 runs to 14 residues. DNA for the CDR3: TGCGCCAGCAGCTTGACGACAGGGGGCCTTGAAGCTTTCTTT. Amino acid sequence: CASSLTTGGLEAFF.

This rearrangement joins TRBV7-3 to TRBJ2-5; D remains unclear. CDR1 is SGHTA, CDR2 FQGTGA, per germline. The CDR3 sequence is 14 residues long. V lost 5 bases and J lost 2, with 12 bases in between. CDR3 region: CASSPLSRQETQYF. The DNA for the CDR3 is TGTGCCAGCAGCCCCCTAAGTAGGCAAGAGACCCAGTACTTC. Full variable domain (rest looked up from reference TRBV7-3 and TRBJ2-5): GAGVSQTPSNKVTEKGKYVELRCDPISGHTALYWYRQSLGQGPEFLIYFQGTGAADDSGLPNDRFFAVRPEGSVSTLKIQRTERGDSAVYLCASSPLSRQETQYFGPGTRLLVL.

The chain uses TRBV11-3 and TRBJ2-5; D is ambiguous. The length of the CDR3 is 12 residues. V was clipped by 5 bases and J by 3 bases, with 7 bases between them. Per germline, CDR1 SGHNT and CDR2 YENEEA. Written as DNA, the CDR3 is TGTGCCAGCAGCCGAAGGGAAGAGACCCAGTACTTC. Translating it yields CASSRREETQYF.

The chain recombines TRBV4-3 with TRBJ2-1, with 7 bases matching TRBD2. Germline assignment: CDR1 LGHNA and CDR2 YSLEER. This CDR3 contains 15 residues. J gave up 11 bases and V 0 bases, and 10 bases lay outside the gene matches. CDR3: CASSQDPSSGDQQFF. The CDR3 region has the DNA TGCGCCAGCAGCCAAGATCCGTCTAGCGGAGACCAGCAGTTCTTC.